The T cell receptor (beta chain) described here comes from a study of blood T cell repertoires in COVID-19. The CDR3 runs 15 residues. Germline V gene data show CDR1 as MDHEN and CDR2 as SYDVKM. V lost 3 bases and J lost 0; bases outside the gene matches: 2. As handled by the study authors: Amplification from reference gene primers served as the basis for estimated nucleated cell counts. Data came from immunoSEQ multiplex PCR; TCRdb stores just in-frame clones and leaves some out. V and J calls and clone size follow that table, whereas D and trimming were derived from the DNA. Of a few hundred thousand clones listed, roughly nine tenths are singletons.

The clonotype was recovered from a middle-aged woman who had recovered from COVID-19. This chain connects TRBV28 to TRBJ2-3; 8 bases agree with TRBD2. The material sequenced was peripheral blood. The CDR3 nucleotides read TGTGCCAGCAGTTTGATAGCGGGGAGCACAGATACGCAGTATTTT. This gives the protein CASSLIAGSTDTQYF.